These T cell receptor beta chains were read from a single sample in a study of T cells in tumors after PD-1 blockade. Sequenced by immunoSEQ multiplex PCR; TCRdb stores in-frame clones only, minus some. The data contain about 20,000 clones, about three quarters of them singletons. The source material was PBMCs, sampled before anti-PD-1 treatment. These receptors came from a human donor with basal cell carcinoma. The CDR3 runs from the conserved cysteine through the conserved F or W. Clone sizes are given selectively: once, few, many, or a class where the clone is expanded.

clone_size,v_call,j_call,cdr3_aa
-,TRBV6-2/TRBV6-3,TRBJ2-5,CASSWDSSPSETQYF
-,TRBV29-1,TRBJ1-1,CSVEVFGGNTEAFF
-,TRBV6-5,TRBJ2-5,CASSYGRQQETQYF
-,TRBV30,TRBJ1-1,CAWSQGEGTEAFF
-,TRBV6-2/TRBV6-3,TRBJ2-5,CASSYGGQGQETQYF
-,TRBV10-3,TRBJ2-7,CAISRETGGYEQYF
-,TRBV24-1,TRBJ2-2,CATSQGKLANTGELFF
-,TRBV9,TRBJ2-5,CASSAGTSGAGETQYF
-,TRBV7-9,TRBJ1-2,CASSLLQGAFGYTF
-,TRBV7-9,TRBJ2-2,CASSLWGSVGELFF
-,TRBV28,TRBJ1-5,CAGKKGNQPQHF
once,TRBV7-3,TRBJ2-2,CASSLNYNTGELFF
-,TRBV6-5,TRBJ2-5,CASSRYTKETQYF
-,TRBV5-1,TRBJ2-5,CASSYGEGRETQYF
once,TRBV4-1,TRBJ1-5,CASSQVSKSNQPQHF
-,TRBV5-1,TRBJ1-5,CASSLAGDGQPQHF
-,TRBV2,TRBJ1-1,CASRAYRDVTEAFF
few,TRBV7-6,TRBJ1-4,CASSFRRIANEKLFF
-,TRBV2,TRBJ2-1,CACSYGWARVGSSYNEQFF
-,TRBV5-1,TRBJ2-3,CASSLGGDTQYF
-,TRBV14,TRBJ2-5,CASSLSPTLGAGEQETQYF
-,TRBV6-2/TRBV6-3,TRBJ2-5,CASSRGALQYF
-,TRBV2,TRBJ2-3,CASSEALYGGRPGDTQYF
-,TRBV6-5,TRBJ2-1,CASISGLFSYNEQFF
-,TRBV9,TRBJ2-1,CASNGGDPYNEQFF
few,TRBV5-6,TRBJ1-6,CASSLQALSPLHF
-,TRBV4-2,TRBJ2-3,CASSQEGPGASDTQYF
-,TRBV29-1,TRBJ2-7,CSVEASYEQYF
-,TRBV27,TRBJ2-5,CASSFAETQYF
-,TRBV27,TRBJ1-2,CASSRDSYGGGYTF
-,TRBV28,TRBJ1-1,CASSTGVAAFF
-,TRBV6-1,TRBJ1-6,CASSVLAGTANSPLHF
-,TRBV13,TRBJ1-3,CASSLGWGTSSGNTIYF
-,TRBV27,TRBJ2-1,CASRVQGYNEQFF
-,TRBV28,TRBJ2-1,CASSLLRTGPFF